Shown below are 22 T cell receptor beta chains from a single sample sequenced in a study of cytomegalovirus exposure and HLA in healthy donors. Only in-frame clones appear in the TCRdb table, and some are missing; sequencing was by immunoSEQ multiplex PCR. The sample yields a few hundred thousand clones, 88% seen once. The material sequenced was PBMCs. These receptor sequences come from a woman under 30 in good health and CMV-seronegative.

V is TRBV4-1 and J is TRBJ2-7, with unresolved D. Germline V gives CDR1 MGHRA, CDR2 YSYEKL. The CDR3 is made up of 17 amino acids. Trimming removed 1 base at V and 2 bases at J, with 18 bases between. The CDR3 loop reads CASSQGLIRRRTYEQYF. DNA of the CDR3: TGCGCCAGCAGCCAAGGGCTCATTCGGCGGAGAACCTACGAGCAGTACTTC.

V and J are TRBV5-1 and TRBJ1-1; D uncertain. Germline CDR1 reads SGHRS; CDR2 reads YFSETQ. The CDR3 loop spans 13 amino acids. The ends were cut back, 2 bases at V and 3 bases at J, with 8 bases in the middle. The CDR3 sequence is CASSFGMDTEAFF. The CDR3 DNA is TGCGCCAGCAGCTTCGGTATGGACACTGAAGCTTTCTTT.

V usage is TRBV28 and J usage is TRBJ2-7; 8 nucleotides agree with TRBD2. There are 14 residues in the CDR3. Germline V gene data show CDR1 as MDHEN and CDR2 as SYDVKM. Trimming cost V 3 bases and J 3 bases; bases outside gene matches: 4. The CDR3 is CASSFRSGVYEQYF. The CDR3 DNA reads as TGTGCCAGCAGTTTTCGTAGCGGGGTCTACGAGCAGTACTTC. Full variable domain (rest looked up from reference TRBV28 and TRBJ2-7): DVKVTQSSRYLVKRTGEKVFLECVQDMDHENMFWYRQDPGLGLRLIYFSYDVKMKEKGDIPEGYSVSREKKERFSLILESASTNQTSMYLCASSFRSGVYEQYFGPGTRLTVT.

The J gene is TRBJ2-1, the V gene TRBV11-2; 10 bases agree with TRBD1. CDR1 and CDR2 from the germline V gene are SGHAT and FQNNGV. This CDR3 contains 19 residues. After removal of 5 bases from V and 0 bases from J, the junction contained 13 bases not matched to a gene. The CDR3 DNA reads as TGTGCCAGCAGCGGCCAGCGGGACAGGGGTTCGAGCTCCTACAATGAGCAGTTCTTC. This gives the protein CASSGQRDRGSSSYNEQFF.

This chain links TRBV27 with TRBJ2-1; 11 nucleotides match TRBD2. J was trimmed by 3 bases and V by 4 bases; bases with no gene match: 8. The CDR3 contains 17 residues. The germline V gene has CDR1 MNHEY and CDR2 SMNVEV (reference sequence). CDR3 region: CASSSLLGTSGYNEQFF. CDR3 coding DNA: TGTGCCAGCAGTTCACTCCTAGGGACTAGCGGCTACAATGAGCAGTTCTTC.

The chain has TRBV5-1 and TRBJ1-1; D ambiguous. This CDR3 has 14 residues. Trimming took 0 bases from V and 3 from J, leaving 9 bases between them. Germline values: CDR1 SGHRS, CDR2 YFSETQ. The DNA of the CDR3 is TGCGCCAGCAGCTTGGACGGACTGTACACTGAAGCTTTCTTT. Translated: CASSLDGLYTEAFF. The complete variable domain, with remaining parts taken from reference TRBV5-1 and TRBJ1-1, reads KAGVTQTPRYLIKTRGQQVTLSCSPISGHRSVSWYQQTPGQGLQFLFEYFSETQRNKGNFPGRFSGRQFSNSRSEMNVSTLELGDSALYLCASSLDGLYTEAFFGQGTRLTVV.

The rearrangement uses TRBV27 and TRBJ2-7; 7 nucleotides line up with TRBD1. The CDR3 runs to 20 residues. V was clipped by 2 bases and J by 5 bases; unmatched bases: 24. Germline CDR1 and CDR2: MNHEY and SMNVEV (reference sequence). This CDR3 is CASSLKAQGVMGLAADEQYF. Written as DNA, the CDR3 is TGTGCCAGCAGTTTAAAGGCCCAGGGGGTCATGGGGCTAGCAGCCGACGAGCAGTACTTC.

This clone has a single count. The CDR3 sequence: CATRRGLSGYTF. In DNA form, the CDR3 reads TGTGCCACAAGAAGGGGGCTCTCTGGCTACACCTTC. The J gene is TRBJ1-2, the V gene TRBV27; 7 bases line up with TRBD1. The CDR3 spans 12 residues. V lost 10 bases and J lost 7; bases outside the gene matches: 9. Germline V gives CDR1 MNHEY, CDR2 SMNVEV (reference sequence).

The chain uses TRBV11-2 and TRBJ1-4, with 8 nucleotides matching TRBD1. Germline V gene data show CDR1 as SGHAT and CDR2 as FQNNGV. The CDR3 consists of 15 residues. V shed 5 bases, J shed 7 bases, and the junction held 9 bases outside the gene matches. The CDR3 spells CASSHQGAVSEKLFF. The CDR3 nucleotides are TGTGCCAGCAGCCATCAGGGGGCGGTTAGTGAAAAACTGTTTTTT.

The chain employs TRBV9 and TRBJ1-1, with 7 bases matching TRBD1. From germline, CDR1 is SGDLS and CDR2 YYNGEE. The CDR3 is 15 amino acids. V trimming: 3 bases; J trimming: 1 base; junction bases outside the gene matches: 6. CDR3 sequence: CASSAKGARNTEAFF. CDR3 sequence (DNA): TGTGCCAGCAGCGCCAAGGGGGCACGGAACACTGAAGCTTTCTTT.

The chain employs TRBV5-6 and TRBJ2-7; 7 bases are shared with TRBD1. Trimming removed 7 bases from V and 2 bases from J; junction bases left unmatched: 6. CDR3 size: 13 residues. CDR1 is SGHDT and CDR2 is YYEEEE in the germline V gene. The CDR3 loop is CASRKTGAYEQYF. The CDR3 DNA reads TGTGCCAGCCGGAAAACAGGGGCCTACGAGCAGTACTTC. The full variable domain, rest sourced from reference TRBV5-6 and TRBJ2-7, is DAGVTQSPTHLIKTRGQQVTLRCSPKSGHDTVSWYQQALGQGPQFIFQYYEEEERQRGNFPDRFSGHQFPNYSSELNVNALLLGDSALYLCASRKTGAYEQYFGPGTRLTVT.

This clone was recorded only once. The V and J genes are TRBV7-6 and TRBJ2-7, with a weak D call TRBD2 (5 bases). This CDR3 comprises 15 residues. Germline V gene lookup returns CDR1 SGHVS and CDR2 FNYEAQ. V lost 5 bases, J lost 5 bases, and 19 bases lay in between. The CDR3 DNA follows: TGTGCCAGCAGCACAACCTTTGAGGGAGTCGACGAGCAGTACTTC. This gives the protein CASSTTFEGVDEQYF. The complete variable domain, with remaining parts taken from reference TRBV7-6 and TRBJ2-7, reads GAGVSQSPRYKVTKRGQDVALRCDPISGHVSLYWYRQALGQGPEFLTYFNYEAQQDKSGLPNDRFSAERPEGSISTLTIQRTEQRDSAMYRCASSTTFEGVDEQYFGPGTRLTVT.

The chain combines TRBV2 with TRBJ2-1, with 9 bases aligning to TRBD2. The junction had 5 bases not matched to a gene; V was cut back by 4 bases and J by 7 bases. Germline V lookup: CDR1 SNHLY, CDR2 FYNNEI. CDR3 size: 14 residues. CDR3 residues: CASSGTSAVNEQFF. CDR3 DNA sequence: TGTGCCAGCAGTGGGACTAGCGCGGTAAATGAGCAGTTCTTC.

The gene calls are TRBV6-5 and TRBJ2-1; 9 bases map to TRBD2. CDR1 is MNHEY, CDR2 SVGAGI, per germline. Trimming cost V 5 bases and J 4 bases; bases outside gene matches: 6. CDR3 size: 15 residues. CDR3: CASSISGREYNEQFF. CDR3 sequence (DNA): TGTGCCAGCAGTATTAGCGGGAGAGAGTACAATGAGCAGTTCTTC.

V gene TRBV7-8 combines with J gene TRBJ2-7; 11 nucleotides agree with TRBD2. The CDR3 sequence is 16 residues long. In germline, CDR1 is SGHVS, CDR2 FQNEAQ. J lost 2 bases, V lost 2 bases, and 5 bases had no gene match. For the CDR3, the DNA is TGTGCCAGCAGCTTACTGACTAGCGGGGATACCTACGAGCAGTACTTC. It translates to CASSLLTSGDTYEQYF. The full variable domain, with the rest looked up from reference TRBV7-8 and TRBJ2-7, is GAGVSQSPRYKVAKRGQDVALRCDPISGHVSLFWYQQALGQGPEFLTYFQNEAQLDKSGLPSDRFFAERPEGSVSTLKIQRTQQEDSAVYLCASSLLTSGDTYEQYFGPGTRLTVT.

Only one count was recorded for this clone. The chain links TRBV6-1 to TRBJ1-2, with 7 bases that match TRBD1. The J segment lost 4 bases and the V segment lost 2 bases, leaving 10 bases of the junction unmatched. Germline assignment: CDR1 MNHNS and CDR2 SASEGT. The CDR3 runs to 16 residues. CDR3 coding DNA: TGTGCCAGCAGTGAACTCCCGGGACAGAAGATCTATGGCTACACCTTC. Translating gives CASSELPGQKIYGYTF.

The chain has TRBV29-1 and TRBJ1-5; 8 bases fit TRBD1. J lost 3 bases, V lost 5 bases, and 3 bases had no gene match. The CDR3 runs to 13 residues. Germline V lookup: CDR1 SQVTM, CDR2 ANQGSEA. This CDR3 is CSVHRGDNQPQHF. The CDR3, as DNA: TGCAGCGTTCACAGGGGGGACAATCAGCCCCAGCATTTT.

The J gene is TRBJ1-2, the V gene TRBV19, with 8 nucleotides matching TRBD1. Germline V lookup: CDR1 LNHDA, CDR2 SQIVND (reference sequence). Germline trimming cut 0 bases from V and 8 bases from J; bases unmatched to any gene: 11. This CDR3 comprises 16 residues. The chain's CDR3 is CASSIDPQGALDGYTF. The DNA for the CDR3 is TGTGCCAGTAGTATAGATCCCCAGGGGGCTTTAGACGGCTACACCTTC.

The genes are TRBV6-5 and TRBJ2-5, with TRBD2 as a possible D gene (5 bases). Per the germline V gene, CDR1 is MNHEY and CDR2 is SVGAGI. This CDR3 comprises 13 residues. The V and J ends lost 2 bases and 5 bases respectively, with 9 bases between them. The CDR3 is CASSYGLLETQYF. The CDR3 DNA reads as TGTGCCAGCAGTTACGGACTTTTGGAGACCCAGTACTTC.

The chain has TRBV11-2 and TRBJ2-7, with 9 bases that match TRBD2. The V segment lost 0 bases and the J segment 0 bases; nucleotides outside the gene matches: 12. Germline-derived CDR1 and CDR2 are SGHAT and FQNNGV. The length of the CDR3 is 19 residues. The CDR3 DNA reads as TGTGCCAGCAGCTTAGATCGGGGTAGCGGGGGAACACTCTCCTACGAGCAGTACTTC. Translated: CASSLDRGSGGTLSYEQYF.

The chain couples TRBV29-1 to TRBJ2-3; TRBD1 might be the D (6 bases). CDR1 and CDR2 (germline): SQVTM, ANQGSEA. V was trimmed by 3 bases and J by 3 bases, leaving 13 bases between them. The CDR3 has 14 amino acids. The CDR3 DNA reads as TGCAGCGTTGACAGCCCCCAGGGGACAGATACGCAGTATTTT. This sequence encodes CSVDSPQGTDTQYF.

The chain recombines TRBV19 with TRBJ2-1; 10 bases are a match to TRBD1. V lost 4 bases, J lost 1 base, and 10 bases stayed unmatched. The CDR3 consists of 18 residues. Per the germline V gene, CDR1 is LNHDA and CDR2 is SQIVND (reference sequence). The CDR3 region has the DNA TGTGCCAGTAGTACGCCGGGACAGGGGAGTGGTTCCTACAATGAGCAGTTCTTC. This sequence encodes CASSTPGQGSGSYNEQFF.